This note documents a single T cell receptor beta chain sequence. Its antigen is not identified. Naive CD8 cells lacked CD45RO and underwent positive selection for CCR7, leaving out terminally differentiated effector memory CD45RA+ cells. Among the donors, all were Caucasian adults who lived in Nashville, Tennessee. Looked up from germline, CDR1 is MDHEN and CDR2 is SYDVKM. V gave up 3 bases and J gave up 0 bases, with 12 bases separating them. The CDR3 length is 16 residues. Execution of the assay was at deep level. The repertoire was sequenced with immunoSEQ multiplex PCR; TCRdb's copy has only in-frame clones and lacks some. In the table there are hundreds of thousands of clones, 90% to 97% of which are singletons. This record belongs to a study of shared clonotypes between healthy human individuals. The study, taken as a whole, reports: Few donors restricted represented genetic and exposure-history diversity.

The gene calls are TRBV28 and TRBJ1-5, with D unclear. The source material was naive CD8+ T cells sorted from blood. This clonotype originated in a young man in good health. The DNA of the CDR3 is TGTGCCAGCAGTTTTAGAGGCGGCTATAGCAATCAGCCCCAGCATTTT. Translated, it gives CASSFRGGYSNQPQHF.